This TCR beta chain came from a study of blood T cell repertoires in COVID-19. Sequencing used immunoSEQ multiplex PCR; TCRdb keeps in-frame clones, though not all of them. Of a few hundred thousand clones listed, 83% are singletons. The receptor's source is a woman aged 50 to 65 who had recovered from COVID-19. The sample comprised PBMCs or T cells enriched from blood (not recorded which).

In nucleotides, the CDR3 is TGTGCCAGCAGCTTAGGACAGGGAGAGACCCAGTACTTC. This codes for CASSLGQGETQYF. J is TRBJ2-5 and V is TRBV7-9; 7 bases map to TRBD1. V lost 1 base to trimming and J lost 4 bases; unmatched junction nucleotides: 0. The CDR3 loop spans 13 amino acids. Germline V gene data show CDR1 as SEHNR and CDR2 as FQNEAQ (reference sequence).